This is a list of T cell receptor beta chains from one sample in a study of T cells in Graves' hyperthyroidism and ophthalmopathy. One entry per CDR3 protein, called by TCRdb with MiXCR from the multiplex PCR reads. Among around 520,000 distinct CDR3 sequences listed, less than 25% were seen once. Specimen: blood. The receptors derive from a woman in her 30s with Graves' ophthalmopathy. The CDR3 runs from the conserved cysteine through the conserved F or W. The order of the fields is V gene, J gene, clone size, D gene, CDR3 DNA, CDR3 protein. The D gene is left open where the match is weak. Clone size is given for some rows only: seen once, a few or many times, or a class if the clone is expanded.

v_gene: TRBV4-1; j_gene: TRBJ2-2; abundance: NA; d_gene: NA; CDR3nt: TGCGCCAGCAGCCAAGTTAAGGGTAGCACCGGGGAGCTGTTTTTT; CDR3aa: CASSQVKGSTGELFF
v_gene: TRBV20-1; j_gene: TRBJ2-7; abundance: NA; d_gene: NA; CDR3nt: TGCAGTGTTCCCCCGGAGCGGATCAACACCTACGAGCAGTACTTC; CDR3aa: CSVPPERINTYEQYF
v_gene: TRBV4-1; j_gene: TRBJ1-1; abundance: many; d_gene: NA; CDR3nt: TGCGCCAGCAGCCAAGGACCCATTGAGCGGGCTTTCTTT; CDR3aa: CASSQGPIERAFF
v_gene: TRBV27; j_gene: TRBJ2-7; abundance: many; d_gene: TRBD1; CDR3nt: TGTGCCAGCAGCTTTACGGGACAGACGTCCACCTACGAGCAGTACTTC; CDR3aa: CASSFTGQTSTYEQYF
v_gene: TRBV25-1; j_gene: TRBJ2-7; abundance: many; d_gene: TRBD2; CDR3nt: TGTGCCAGCAGTGTCGGGACTAGCGGGGGTTACGAGCAGTACTTC; CDR3aa: CASSVGTSGGYEQYF
v_gene: TRBV12-3/TRBV12-4; j_gene: TRBJ1-2; abundance: many; d_gene: TRBD1; CDR3nt: TGTGCCAGCAGTTCCGCCTTGGGACAGGGGGCCTATGGCTACACCTTC; CDR3aa: CASSSALGQGAYGYTF
v_gene: TRBV28; j_gene: TRBJ1-1; abundance: NA; d_gene: NA; CDR3nt: TGTGCCACCGCTCGGGGGGTCACTGAAGCTTTCTTT; CDR3aa: CATARGVTEAFF
v_gene: TRBV12-3/TRBV12-4; j_gene: TRBJ2-7; abundance: many; d_gene: NA; CDR3nt: TGTGCCAGCAGTTTTCTGGGACGCTCCTACGAGCAGTACTTC; CDR3aa: CASSFLGRSYEQYF
v_gene: TRBV7-9; j_gene: TRBJ2-3; abundance: many; d_gene: NA; CDR3nt: TGTGCCAGCAGCGTAGGAGTCACAGATACGCAGTATTTT; CDR3aa: CASSVGVTDTQYF
v_gene: TRBV28; j_gene: TRBJ2-5; abundance: once; d_gene: TRBD1; CDR3nt: TGTGCCAGCAGTTTACACCTCTCAACAGGGGGCGTCTGGGAGACCCAGTACTTC; CDR3aa: CASSLHLSTGGVWETQYF
v_gene: TRBV28; j_gene: TRBJ1-1; abundance: many; d_gene: NA; CDR3nt: TGTGCCAGCAGTCCAGCACAGAACACTGAAGCTTTCTTT; CDR3aa: CASSPAQNTEAFF
v_gene: TRBV2; j_gene: TRBJ2-5; abundance: few; d_gene: NA; CDR3nt: TGTGCCAGCAGTGAAAGGGCCAGCAGTGGAGAGACCCAGTACTTC; CDR3aa: CASSERASSGETQYF
v_gene: TRBV6-5; j_gene: TRBJ2-7; abundance: many; d_gene: NA; CDR3nt: TGTGCCAGCAGTTACTCGTCAAACCCGGACCGCTTCTCCTACGAGCAGTACTTC; CDR3aa: CASSYSSNPDRFSYEQYF
v_gene: TRBV11-1; j_gene: TRBJ1-2; abundance: many; d_gene: NA; CDR3nt: TGTGCCAGCAGCTCTCAGGGGATGAGAGATGGCTACACCTTC; CDR3aa: CASSSQGMRDGYTF
v_gene: TRBV7-9; j_gene: TRBJ2-2; abundance: NA; d_gene: NA; CDR3nt: TGTGCCAGCAGCCCCGAAGGCTACACCGGGGAGCTGTTTTTT; CDR3aa: CASSPEGYTGELFF
v_gene: TRBV7-9; j_gene: TRBJ2-7; abundance: NA; d_gene: NA; CDR3nt: TGTGCCAGCAGCACGCCACTAGTTCCCTACGAGCAGTACTTC; CDR3aa: CASSTPLVPYEQYF
v_gene: TRBV20-1; j_gene: TRBJ2-7; abundance: NA; d_gene: TRBD2; CDR3nt: TGCAGCGCCTTCGCGGGAGGGACCTACGAGCAGTACTTC; CDR3aa: CSAFAGGTYEQYF
v_gene: TRBV20-1; j_gene: TRBJ1-2; abundance: many; d_gene: TRBD1; CDR3nt: TGCAGTGCTAGTTACGCGGCAGGGGGCGTCGGTGGCTACACCTTC; CDR3aa: CSASYAAGGVGGYTF
v_gene: TRBV6-1; j_gene: TRBJ1-2; abundance: many; d_gene: NA; CDR3nt: TGTGCCAGCTCCGCATCCGGTCAAATCGGCTATGGCTACACCTTC; CDR3aa: CASSASGQIGYGYTF
v_gene: TRBV4-1; j_gene: TRBJ2-2; abundance: few; d_gene: NA; CDR3nt: TGCGCCAGCAGGTCACCCACTACCGGGGAGCTGTTTTTT; CDR3aa: CASRSPTTGELFF
v_gene: TRBV30; j_gene: TRBJ2-7; abundance: many; d_gene: NA; CDR3nt: TGTGCCTGGAGTACAAGCTCCTACGAGCAGTACTTC; CDR3aa: CAWSTSSYEQYF
v_gene: TRBV29-1; j_gene: TRBJ1-1; abundance: many; d_gene: NA; CDR3nt: TGCAGCGTTGATGCAGGGTTCACTGAAGCTTTCTTT; CDR3aa: CSVDAGFTEAFF
v_gene: TRBV3-1; j_gene: TRBJ2-5; abundance: NA; d_gene: TRBD1; CDR3nt: TGTGCCAGCAGCCAAGTCGTTTGGGACAGGGCCCAAGAGACCCAGTACTTC; CDR3aa: CASSQVVWDRAQETQYF
v_gene: TRBV7-2; j_gene: TRBJ2-5; abundance: NA; d_gene: TRBD1; CDR3nt: TGTGCCAGCAGCAAGGACAGGGGGCGCCAAGAGACCCAGTACTTC; CDR3aa: CASSKDRGRQETQYF
v_gene: TRBV5-1; j_gene: TRBJ2-2; abundance: NA; d_gene: TRBD2; CDR3nt: TGCGCCAGCAGCTCGGGACTAGTGGGACCAGTCGGGGAGCTGTTTTTT; CDR3aa: CASSSGLVGPVGELFF
v_gene: TRBV30; j_gene: TRBJ2-7; abundance: NA; d_gene: NA; CDR3nt: TGTGCCTGGAATCGGGACTCCACCTACGAGCAGTACTTC; CDR3aa: CAWNRDSTYEQYF
v_gene: TRBV4-1; j_gene: TRBJ2-7; abundance: NA; d_gene: NA; CDR3nt: TGCGCCAGCAGCCAATCCGTAAGGCGGGCAGAATCCTACGAGCAGTACTTC; CDR3aa: CASSQSVRRAESYEQYF
v_gene: TRBV7-2; j_gene: TRBJ2-5; abundance: many; d_gene: TRBD1; CDR3nt: TGTGCCAGCAGCCTGGGACAGGGGGGACAACCGTACTTC; CDR3aa: CASSLGQGGQPYF
v_gene: TRBV4-1; j_gene: TRBJ2-7; abundance: NA; d_gene: TRBD2; CDR3nt: TGCGCCAGCAGCCAAGGTCCCACTAGCGGCTACGAGCAGTACTTC; CDR3aa: CASSQGPTSGYEQYF